These 18 T cell receptor beta chains came from one sample sequenced in a study of OX40 agonist ivuxolimab in advanced cancers. The method was the immunoSEQ multiplex PCR assay. TCRdb re-hosts the immuneACCESS table, in-frame sequences only. Its copies lack some clones; in the studies checked, an unresolved V gene accounts for under half of them, and the cause for the rest is not known. This sample lists approximately 33,000 clones; approximately 86% were detected once. Roughly 37% of the sample rests with the top ten. Sequencing used CD4+ or CD8+ T cells sorted from blood, obtained in a trial of the OX40 agonist ivuxolimab. The receptors shown here come from an adult with an advanced solid tumor such as melanoma, head and neck, liver or kidney cancer.

The J gene is TRBJ2-3, the V gene TRBV6-1, with 8 bases aligning to TRBD1. CDR1 is MNHNS and CDR2 is SASEGT in the germline V gene. This CDR3 is 15 amino acids long. J was trimmed by 4 bases and V by 4 bases; bases with no gene match: 7. CDR3 protein: CASSASTGGADTQYF. CDR3 in DNA: TGTGCCAGCAGTGCATCTACAGGGGGAGCAGATACGCAGTATTTT.

A few counts support this clone. This chain uses TRBV2 with TRBJ2-7; D is uncertain. This CDR3 has 9 residues. V lost 8 bases and J 7 bases, leaving 6 bases between the germline ends. Looked up from germline, CDR1 is SNHLY and CDR2 is FYNNEI. The CDR3 sequence: CASGQEQYF. DNA for the CDR3: TGTGCCAGCGGGCAAGAGCAGTACTTC.

V is TRBV28 and J is TRBJ2-1; possible D gene TRBD2, 5 bases. The CDR3 covers 12 residues. Germline CDR1 is MDHEN and CDR2 is SYDVKM. With 7 bases removed from V and 2 bases from J, the gap between germline ends came to 6 bases. The DNA for the CDR3 is TGTGCCAGCACCGGGACCTACAATGAGCAGTTCTTC. It encodes CASTGTYNEQFF. Full variable domain (missing parts from reference TRBV28 and TRBJ2-1): DVKVTQSSRYLVKRTGEKVFLECVQDMDHENMFWYRQDPGLGLRLIYFSYDVKMKEKGDIPEGYSVSREKKERFSLILESASTNQTSMYLCASTGTYNEQFFGPGTRLTVL.

The chain has TRBV9 and TRBJ2-2; D call uncertain. Trimming stripped 3 bases from V and 7 bases from J, with 10 bases between. Germline assignment: CDR1 SGDLS and CDR2 YYNGEE. This CDR3 has 13 residues. CDR3 sequence reads: CASSDGLGGELFF. CDR3 bases: TGTGCCAGCAGCGATGGCCTTGGCGGGGAGCTGTTTTTT.

V is TRBV6-4 and J is TRBJ2-2; 7 positions match TRBD2. Looked up from germline, CDR1 is MRHNA and CDR2 is SNTAGT. The length of the CDR3 is 13 residues. V was clipped by 5 bases and J by 5 bases; unmatched bases: 2. CDR3: CASSTSETGELFF. The DNA of the CDR3 is TGTGCCAGCAGTACTAGCGAGACCGGGGAGCTGTTTTTT.

CDR3: CASSPGTSYEQYF. CDR3 in DNA: TGTGCCAGCAGTCCCGGGACTAGCTACGAGCAGTACTTC. This sequence joins TRBV27 and TRBJ2-7; 8 bases are shared with TRBD2. V lost 5 bases to trimming and J lost 3 bases; unmatched junction nucleotides: 3. From germline, CDR1 is MNHEY and CDR2 SMNVEV (reference sequence). This CDR3 is 13 amino acids long.

V gene TRBV4-1 combines with J gene TRBJ2-7; the D gene could be TRBD1 or TRBD2 (6 bases each). The CDR3 loop spans 15 amino acids. The germline CDR1 and CDR2 sequences are MGHRA and YSYEKL. Trimming pared 0 bases from V and 0 bases from J, leaving 9 bases between. CDR3 bases: TGCGCCAGCAGCCAAGAAAGGGGGGCCTCCTACGAGCAGTACTTC. Residues: CASSQERGASYEQYF.

This chain connects TRBV4-1 to TRBJ2-4; unclear D gene. This CDR3 has 16 amino acids. Trimming took 1 base from V and 4 from J, leaving 14 bases between them. Germline loops: CDR1 MGHRA, CDR2 YSYEKL. The CDR3 spells CASSQADANDKNIQYF. For the CDR3, the DNA is TGCGCCAGCAGCCAAGCCGACGCGAACGATAAAAACATTCAGTACTTC.

J is TRBJ2-3 and V is TRBV19; D is uncertain. CDR3 length: 13 residues. Trimming pared 5 bases from V and 3 bases from J, leaving 9 bases between. CDR1 is LNHDA and CDR2 is SQIVND in the germline V gene (reference sequence). The CDR3 sequence: CASSPEETDTQYF. CDR3 bases: TGTGCCAGTAGTCCCGAGGAGACAGATACGCAGTATTTT.

The chain joins TRBV6-5 to TRBJ2-5; D gene ambiguous. This CDR3 region has 14 residues. Germline CDR1 is MNHEY and CDR2 is SVGAGI. Trimming took off 2 bases at V and 4 bases at J, with 11 bases between the two ends. The CDR3 DNA sequence: TGTGCCAGCAGTTACAACAAGGACGTAGAGACCCAGTACTTC. This gives the protein CASSYNKDVETQYF.

The V call is TRBV7-9, the J call TRBJ1-4, with 10 bases identical to TRBD1. This CDR3 comprises 16 residues. Unmatched junction bases numbered 4, after V lost 3 bases and J lost 3 bases. Germline values: CDR1 SEHNR, CDR2 FQNEAQ (reference sequence). The CDR3 sequence is CASSLTGQGANEKLFF. CDR3 coding DNA: TGTGCCAGCAGCTTGACAGGACAGGGGGCTAATGAAAAACTGTTTTTT.

This chain joins TRBV29-1 and TRBJ2-7; a possible D gene is TRBD2 (7 bases). This CDR3 is built from 13 residues. V lost 7 bases and J lost 7, with 20 bases in between. Germline V gives CDR1 SQVTM, CDR2 ANQGSEA. CDR3 in DNA: TGCAGCGCTACCGGGGGGCCCATGGGGGAGCAGTACTTC. Translation: CSATGGPMGEQYF.

The CDR3 DNA follows: TGCGCCAGCAGCCCAGGAGGTGTGGGGGAGACCCAGTACTTC. Encoded protein: CASSPGGVGETQYF. V gene TRBV5-1 combines with J gene TRBJ2-5, with D maybe TRBD2 (5 bases). CDR1 and CDR2 (germline): SGHRS, YFSETQ. Between the trimmed V and J ends, which lost 4 bases and 5 bases, there was a span of 15 bases. This CDR3 has 14 residues. Complete variable domain (other parts from reference TRBV5-1 and TRBJ2-5): KAGVTQTPRYLIKTRGQQVTLSCSPISGHRSVSWYQQTPGQGLQFLFEYFSETQRNKGNFPGRFSGRQFSNSRSEMNVSTLELGDSALYLCASSPGGVGETQYFGPGTRLLVL.

This clone was seen only once. This chain joins TRBV19 and TRBJ2-7; 11 bases map to TRBD2. Germline V gene sequence: CDR1 LNHDA, CDR2 SQIVND (reference sequence). J gave up 3 bases and V 4 bases, and 8 bases lay outside the gene matches. This CDR3 contains 16 residues. The chain's CDR3 is CASSTLETSGNYEQYF. CDR3 coding DNA: TGTGCCAGTAGTACCCTCGAGACTAGCGGGAACTACGAGCAGTACTTC.

The V and J genes are TRBV19 and TRBJ2-5; a weak D match, TRBD1 (5 bases). The CDR3 covers 13 residues. V lost 6 bases, J lost 3 bases, and 11 bases lay in between. CDR1 is LNHDA and CDR2 is SQIVND in the germline V gene (reference sequence). Written as DNA, the CDR3 is TGTGCCAGTAGGCAGGGATTTAAAGAGACCCAGTACTTC. This translates into CASRQGFKETQYF. Complete variable domain (other parts from reference TRBV19 and TRBJ2-5): DGGITQSPKYLFRKEGQNVTLSCEQNLNHDAMYWYRQDPGQGLRLIYYSQIVNDFQKGDIAEGYSVSREKKESFPLTVTSAQKNPTAFYLCASRQGFKETQYFGPGTRLLVL.

CDR3: CAWSDTTSKILVFTDTQYF. Written as DNA, the CDR3 is TGTGCCTGGAGTGACACTACCAGTAAAATACTCGTTTTCACAGATACGCAGTATTTT. This chain uses TRBV30 with TRBJ2-3; no clear D gene. CDR3 length equals 19 residues. Per germline, CDR1 GTSNPN and CDR2 SVGIG (reference sequence). V was shortened by 1 base and J by 2 bases, with 25 bases between the two germline ends.

The J gene is TRBJ2-2, the V gene TRBV27; TRBD2 matches at 10 bases. CDR3 length: 15 amino acids. Germline CDR1 reads MNHEY; CDR2 reads SMNVEV (reference sequence). V trimming: 4 bases; J trimming: 3 bases; junction bases outside the gene matches: 2. The CDR3 DNA follows: TGTGCCAGCAGTTACCTAGCGGGAGACACCGGGGAGCTGTTTTTT. Amino acids: CASSYLAGDTGELFF.

The chain combines TRBV7-8 with TRBJ2-5; 13 bases are a match to TRBD2. V lost 1 base, J lost 6 bases, and 5 bases stayed unmatched. This CDR3 spans 16 amino acids. Germline V lookup: CDR1 SGHVS, CDR2 FQNEAQ. The CDR3 DNA follows: TGTGCCAGCAGCTTAGGGACTAGCGGGAGATGGCAGACCCAGTACTTC. This sequence encodes CASSLGTSGRWQTQYF.